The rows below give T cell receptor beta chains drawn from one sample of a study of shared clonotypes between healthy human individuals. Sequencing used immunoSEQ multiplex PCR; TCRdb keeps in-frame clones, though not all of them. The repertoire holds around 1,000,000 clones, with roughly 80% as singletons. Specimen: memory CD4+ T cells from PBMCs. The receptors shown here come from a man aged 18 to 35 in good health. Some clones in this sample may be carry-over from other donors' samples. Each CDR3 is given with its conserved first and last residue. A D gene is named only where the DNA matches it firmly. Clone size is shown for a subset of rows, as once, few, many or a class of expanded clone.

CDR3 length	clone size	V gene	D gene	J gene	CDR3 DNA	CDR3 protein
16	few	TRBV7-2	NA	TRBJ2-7	TGTGCCAGCAGCTTAGCGAGGGGCGCCTTCGCTACCGAGCAGTACTTC	CASSLARGAFATEQYF
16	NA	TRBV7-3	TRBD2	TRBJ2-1	TGTGCCAGCAGCTACCGGACTAGCGGCCTTATGGATGAGCAGTTCTTC	CASSYRTSGLMDEQFF
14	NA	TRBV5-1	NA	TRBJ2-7	TGCGCCAGCAGCTTCGACAGGGGAGGGGACGAGCAGTACTTC	CASSFDRGGDEQYF
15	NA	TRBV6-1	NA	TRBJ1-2	TGTGCCAGCAGTGAAGCGCCGACCGGGACCTATGGCTACACCTTC	CASSEAPTGTYGYTF
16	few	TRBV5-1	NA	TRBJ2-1	TGCGCCAGCAGCTTGGGTCTGGATACGGTAGTCAATGAGCAGTTCTTC	CASSLGLDTVVNEQFF
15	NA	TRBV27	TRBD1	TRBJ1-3	TGTGCCAGGGCGGGACAGGGGGCGCCTGGAAACACCATATATTTT	CARAGQGAPGNTIYF
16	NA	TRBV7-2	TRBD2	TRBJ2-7	TGTGCCAGCAGTTTCCGGAGGGCTAGCGGGACCTACGAGCAGTACTTC	CASSFRRASGTYEQYF
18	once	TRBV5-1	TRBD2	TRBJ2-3	TGCGCCAGCAGCAACGCCTATACTAGCGGGGATTCCACAGATACGCAGTATTTT	CASSNAYTSGDSTDTQYF
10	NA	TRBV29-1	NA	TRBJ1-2	TGCAGCGCCGCGCACTATGGCTACACCTTC	CSAAHYGYTF
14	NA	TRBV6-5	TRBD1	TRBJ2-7	TGTGCCAGCAGGGAGAACAGGGGGCAGCAGGAGCAGTACTTC	CASRENRGQQEQYF
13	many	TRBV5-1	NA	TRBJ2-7	TGCGCCAGCAGCTTACAGGGAGGGTACGAGCAGTACTTC	CASSLQGGYEQYF
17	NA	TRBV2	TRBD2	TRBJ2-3	TGTGCCAGCAGTGAAGCGCTTGGACTAGCGGGGGGAGATACGCAGTATTTT	CASSEALGLAGGDTQYF
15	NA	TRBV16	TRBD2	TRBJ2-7	TGTGCCAGCAGCCAATCGAGAGCGGGAGGGGAAGAGCAGTACTTC	CASSQSRAGGEEQYF
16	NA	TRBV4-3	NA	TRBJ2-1	TGCGCCAGCAGCCAAGCCCCGTCCCTAGAAGGCAATGAGCAGTTCTTC	CASSQAPSLEGNEQFF
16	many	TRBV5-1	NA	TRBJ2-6	TGCGCCAGCAGCTTGGGACCGACGGGTGGGGCCAACGTCCTGACTTTC	CASSLGPTGGANVLTF
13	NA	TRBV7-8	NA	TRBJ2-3	TGTGCCAGCAGCCCCCTGGCCCCGGATACGCAGTATTTT	CASSPLAPDTQYF
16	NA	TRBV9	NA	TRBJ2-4	TGTGCCAGCAGCGATCGGGCCATATTCGCCAAAAACATTCAGTACTTC	CASSDRAIFAKNIQYF
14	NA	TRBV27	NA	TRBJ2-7	TGTGCCAGCAGGGCGGGACTGGCGGCCTACGAGCAGTACTTC	CASRAGLAAYEQYF
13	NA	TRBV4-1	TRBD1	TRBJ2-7	TGCGCCAGCAGCCCCCGACAGGGATACGAGCAGTACTTC	CASSPRQGYEQYF
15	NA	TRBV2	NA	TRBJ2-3	TGTGCCAGCAGTGAATCTCGGACGGGGACAGATACGCAGTATTTT	CASSESRTGTDTQYF
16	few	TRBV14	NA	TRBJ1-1	TGTGCCAGCAGCCAAGATCCACGACTGGCGGGGACTGAAGCTTTCTTT	CASSQDPRLAGTEAFF
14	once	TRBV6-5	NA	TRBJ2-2	TGTGCCAGCAGATCCTCGACTGTCACCGGGGAGCTGTTTTTT	CASRSSTVTGELFF
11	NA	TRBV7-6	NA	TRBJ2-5	TGTGCCAGCACCTCTGCGTCGACCCAGTACTTC	CASTSASTQYF
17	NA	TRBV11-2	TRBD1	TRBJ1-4	TGTGCCAGCAGCTCCCTGAGCGGTAGGGGGCCGGTGGAAAAACTGTTTTTT	CASSSLSGRGPVEKLFF
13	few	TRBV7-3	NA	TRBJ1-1	TGTGCCAGCAGCCGGACAGTGAACACTGAAGCTTTCTTT	CASSRTVNTEAFF
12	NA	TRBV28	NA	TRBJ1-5	TGTGCCAGCAGTTCAAATAATCAGCCCCAGCATTTT	CASSSNNQPQHF
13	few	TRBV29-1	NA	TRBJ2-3	TGCAGCGCCAGAGTCCCTAGCACAGATACGCAGTATTTT	CSARVPSTDTQYF
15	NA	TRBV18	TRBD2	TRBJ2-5	TGTGCCAGCGCCAAGACTAGCGGGAGTCGGGAGACCCAGTACTTC	CASAKTSGSRETQYF
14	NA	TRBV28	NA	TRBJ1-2	TGTGCCAGCAGTCTCCGGACGGCTAACTATGGCTACACCTTC	CASSLRTANYGYTF
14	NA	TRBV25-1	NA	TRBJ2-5	TGTGCCAGCAGTGAATCAACAGCAGAAGAGACCCAGTACTTC	CASSESTAEETQYF
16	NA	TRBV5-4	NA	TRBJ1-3	TGTGCCAGCAGCTATGGAACAGGCATTGACGGAAACACCATATATTTT	CASSYGTGIDGNTIYF
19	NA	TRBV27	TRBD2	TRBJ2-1	TGTGCCAGCCCTGGGGCCAGGGGGAGACTAGCGGAGCCCTACAATGAGCAGTTCTTC	CASPGARGRLAEPYNEQFF
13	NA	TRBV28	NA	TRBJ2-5	TGTGCCAGCAGAAAGGGAGGCCAAGAGACCCAGTACTTC	CASRKGGQETQYF
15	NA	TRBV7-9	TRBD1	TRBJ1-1	TGTGCCAGCAGCTTACCGGGACAGGGGGCAACTGAAGCTTTCTTT	CASSLPGQGATEAFF
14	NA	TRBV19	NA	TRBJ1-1	TGTGCCAGTAGTATTCAGGGACGTCTCACTGAAGCTTTCTTT	CASSIQGRLTEAFF
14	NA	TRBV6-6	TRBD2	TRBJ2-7	TGTGCCAGCAGACCGGGGGGAGGGTTCTACGAGCAGTACTTC	CASRPGGGFYEQYF
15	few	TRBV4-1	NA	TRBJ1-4	TGCGCCAGCAGCCAAGATTTGGCCACTAATGAAAAACTGTTTTTT	CASSQDLATNEKLFF
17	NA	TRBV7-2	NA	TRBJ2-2	TGTGCCAGCAGCCCTTTCGTTGAGGCAGGAAACACCGGGGAGCTGTTTTTT	CASSPFVEAGNTGELFF
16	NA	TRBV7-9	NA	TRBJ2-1	TGTGCCAGCAGCTTAGGGTCCCGGGGCTCCTACAATGAGCAGTTCTTC	CASSLGSRGSYNEQFF
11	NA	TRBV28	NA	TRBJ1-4	TGTGCCAGCATGGCTAATGAAAAACTGTTTTTT	CASMANEKLFF
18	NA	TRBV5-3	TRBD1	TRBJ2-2	TGTGCCAGAAGCTTGGAACAGGGGGCCCTTGATAACACCGGGGAGCTGTTTTTT	CARSLEQGALDNTGELFF
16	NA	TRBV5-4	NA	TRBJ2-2	TGTGCCAGCAGCCCGGGTCGAGGGAGGAACACCGGGGAGCTGTTTTTT	CASSPGRGRNTGELFF
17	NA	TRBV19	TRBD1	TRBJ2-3	TGTGCCAGTAGTTTTACGTCCGGGACAGGGAGCACAGATACGCAGTATTTT	CASSFTSGTGSTDTQYF